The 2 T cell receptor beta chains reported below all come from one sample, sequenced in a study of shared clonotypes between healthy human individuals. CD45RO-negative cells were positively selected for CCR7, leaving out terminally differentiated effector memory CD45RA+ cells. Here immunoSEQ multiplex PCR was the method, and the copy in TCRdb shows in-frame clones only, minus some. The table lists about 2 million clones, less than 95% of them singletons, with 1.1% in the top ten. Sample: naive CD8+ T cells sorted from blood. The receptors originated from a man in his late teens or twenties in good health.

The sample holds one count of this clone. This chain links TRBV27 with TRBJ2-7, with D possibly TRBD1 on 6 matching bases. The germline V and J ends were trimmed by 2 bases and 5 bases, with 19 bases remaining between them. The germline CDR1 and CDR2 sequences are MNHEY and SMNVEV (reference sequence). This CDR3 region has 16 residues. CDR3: CASSLLVGRGGNEQYF. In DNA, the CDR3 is TGTGCCAGCAGTTTACTTGTAGGCAGGGGTGGCAACGAGCAGTACTTC.

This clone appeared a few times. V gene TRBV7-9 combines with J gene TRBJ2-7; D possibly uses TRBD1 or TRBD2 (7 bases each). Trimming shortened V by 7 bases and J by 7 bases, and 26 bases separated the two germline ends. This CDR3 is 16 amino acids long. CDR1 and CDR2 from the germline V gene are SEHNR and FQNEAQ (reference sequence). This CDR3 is CASTHGQAMGGVEQYF. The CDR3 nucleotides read TGTGCCAGCACCCACGGACAGGCCATGGGGGGGGTGGAGCAGTACTTC.